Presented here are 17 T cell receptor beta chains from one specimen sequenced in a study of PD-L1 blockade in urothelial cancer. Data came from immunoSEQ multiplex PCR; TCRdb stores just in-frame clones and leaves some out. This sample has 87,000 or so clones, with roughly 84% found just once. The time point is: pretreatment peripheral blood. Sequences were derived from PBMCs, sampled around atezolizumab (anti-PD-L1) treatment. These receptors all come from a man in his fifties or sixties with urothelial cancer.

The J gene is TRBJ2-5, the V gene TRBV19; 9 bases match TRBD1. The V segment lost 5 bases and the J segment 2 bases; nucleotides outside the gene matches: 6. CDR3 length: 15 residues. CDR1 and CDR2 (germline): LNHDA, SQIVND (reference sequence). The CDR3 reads CASSPGQGSQETQYF. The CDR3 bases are TGTGCCAGTAGTCCGGGACAGGGCTCACAAGAGACCCAGTACTTC.

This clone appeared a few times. In nucleotides, the CDR3 is TGTGCCAGCAGCCCACGGGTTCTAAGCGGGGAGCTGTTTTTT. Its protein is CASSPRVLSGELFF. This rearrangement joins TRBV2 to TRBJ2-2; D gene ambiguous. The V end lost 6 bases, the J end lost 7 bases, and 15 bases lay between the germline ends. Germline CDR1 SNHLY, CDR2 FYNNEI. This CDR3 has 14 residues.

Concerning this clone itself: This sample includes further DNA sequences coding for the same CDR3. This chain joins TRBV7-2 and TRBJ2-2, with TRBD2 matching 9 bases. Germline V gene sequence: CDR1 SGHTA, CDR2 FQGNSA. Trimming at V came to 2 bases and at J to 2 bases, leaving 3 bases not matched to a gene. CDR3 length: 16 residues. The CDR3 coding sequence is TGTGCCAGCAGCTTAACTAGCGGGTCCAACACCGGGGAGCTGTTTTTT. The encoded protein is CASSLTSGSNTGELFF.

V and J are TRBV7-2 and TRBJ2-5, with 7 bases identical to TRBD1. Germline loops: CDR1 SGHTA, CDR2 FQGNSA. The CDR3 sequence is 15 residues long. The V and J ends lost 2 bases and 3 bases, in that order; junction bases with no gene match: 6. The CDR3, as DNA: TGTGCCAGCAGCTTAACTTCCGGGACAGAAGAGACCCAGTACTTC. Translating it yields CASSLTSGTEETQYF.

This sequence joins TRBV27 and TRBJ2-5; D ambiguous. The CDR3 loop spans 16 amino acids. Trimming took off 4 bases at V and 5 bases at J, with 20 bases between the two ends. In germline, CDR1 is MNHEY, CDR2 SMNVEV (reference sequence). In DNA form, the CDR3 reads TGTGCCAGCAGTTCCCTCAAATTGGCCCGGCGGGAGACCCAGTACTTC. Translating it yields CASSSLKLARRETQYF.

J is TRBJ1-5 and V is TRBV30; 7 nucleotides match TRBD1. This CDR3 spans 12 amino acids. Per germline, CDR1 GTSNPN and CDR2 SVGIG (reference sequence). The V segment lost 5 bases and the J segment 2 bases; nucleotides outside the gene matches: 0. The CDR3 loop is CAWDRGNQPQHF. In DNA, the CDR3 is TGTGCCTGGGACAGGGGCAATCAGCCCCAGCATTTT.

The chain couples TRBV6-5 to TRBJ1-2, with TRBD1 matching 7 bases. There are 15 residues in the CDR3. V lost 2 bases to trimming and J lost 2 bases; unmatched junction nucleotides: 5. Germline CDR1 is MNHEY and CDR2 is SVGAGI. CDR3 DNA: TGTGCCAGCAGTTACGCCCCGACAGGGAACTATGGCTACACCTTC. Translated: CASSYAPTGNYGYTF.

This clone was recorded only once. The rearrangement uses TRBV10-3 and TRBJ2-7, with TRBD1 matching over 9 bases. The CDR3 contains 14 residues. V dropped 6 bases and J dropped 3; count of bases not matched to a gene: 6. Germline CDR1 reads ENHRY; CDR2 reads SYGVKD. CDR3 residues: CAISSGTGFYEQYF. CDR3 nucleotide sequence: TGTGCCATCAGCTCCGGGACAGGGTTCTACGAGCAGTACTTC.

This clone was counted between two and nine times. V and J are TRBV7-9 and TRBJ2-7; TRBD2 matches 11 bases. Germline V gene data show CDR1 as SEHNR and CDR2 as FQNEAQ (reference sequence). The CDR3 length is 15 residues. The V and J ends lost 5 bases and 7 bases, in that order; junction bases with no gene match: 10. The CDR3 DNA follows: TGTGCCAGCAGCGGAGAACTAGCGGGAGTGCGTGAGCAGTACTTC. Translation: CASSGELAGVREQYF.

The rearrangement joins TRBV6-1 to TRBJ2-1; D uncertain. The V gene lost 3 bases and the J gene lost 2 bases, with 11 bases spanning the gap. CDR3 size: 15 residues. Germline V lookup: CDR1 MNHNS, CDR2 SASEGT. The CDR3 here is CASSDRLVPYNEQFF. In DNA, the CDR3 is TGTGCCAGCAGTGATCGGCTAGTCCCCTACAATGAGCAGTTCTTC.

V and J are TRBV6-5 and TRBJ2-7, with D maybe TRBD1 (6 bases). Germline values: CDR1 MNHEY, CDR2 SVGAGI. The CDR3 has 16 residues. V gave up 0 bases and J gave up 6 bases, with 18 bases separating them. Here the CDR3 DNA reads TGTGCCAGCAGTTACTCAAAAGGACAGAAAAGCAGCGAGCAGTACTTC. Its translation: CASSYSKGQKSSEQYF.

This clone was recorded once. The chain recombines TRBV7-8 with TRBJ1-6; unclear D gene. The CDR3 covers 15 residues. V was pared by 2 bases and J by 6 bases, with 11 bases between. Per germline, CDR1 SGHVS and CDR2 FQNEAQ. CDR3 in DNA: TGTGCCAGCAGCTTATCTCGGGAGGGTAATTCACCCCTCCACTTT. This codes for CASSLSREGNSPLHF.

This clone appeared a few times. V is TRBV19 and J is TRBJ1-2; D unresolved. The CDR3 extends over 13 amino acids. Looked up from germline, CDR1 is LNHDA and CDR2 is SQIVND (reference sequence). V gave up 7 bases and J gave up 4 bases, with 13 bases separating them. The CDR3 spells CASTLTEAYGYTF. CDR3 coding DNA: TGTGCCAGTACACTCACGGAGGCCTATGGCTACACCTTC.

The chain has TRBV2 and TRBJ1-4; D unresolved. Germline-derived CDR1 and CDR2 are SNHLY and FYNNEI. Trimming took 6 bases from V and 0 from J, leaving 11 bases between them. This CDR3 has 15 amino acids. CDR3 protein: CASRRESATNEKLFF. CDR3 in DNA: TGTGCCAGCAGGAGGGAATCTGCAACTAATGAAAAACTGTTTTTT.

In nucleotides, the CDR3 is TGTGCCAGCAGTTTAAGGGGGCGCCTTGGCTACACCTTC. This gives the protein CASSLRGRLGYTF. The rearrangement links TRBV28 to TRBJ1-2, with TRBD1 matching over 7 bases. J was trimmed by 7 bases and V by 2 bases; bases with no gene match: 4. CDR3 length: 13 amino acids. Germline lookup yields CDR1 MDHEN and CDR2 SYDVKM.

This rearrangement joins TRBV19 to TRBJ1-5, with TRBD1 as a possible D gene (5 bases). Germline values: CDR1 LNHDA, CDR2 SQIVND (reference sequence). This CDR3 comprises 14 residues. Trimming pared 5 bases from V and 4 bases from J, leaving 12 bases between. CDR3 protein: CASSPGEGNQPQHF. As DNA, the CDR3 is TGTGCCAGTAGTCCCGGGGAGGGGAATCAGCCCCAGCATTTT.

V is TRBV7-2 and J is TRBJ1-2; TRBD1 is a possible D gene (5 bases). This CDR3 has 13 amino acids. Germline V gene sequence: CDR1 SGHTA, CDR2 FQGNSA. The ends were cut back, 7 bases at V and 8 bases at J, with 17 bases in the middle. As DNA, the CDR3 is TGTGCCAGCACCTATGGGGGGGATTTCGGCTACACCTTC. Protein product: CASTYGGDFGYTF.